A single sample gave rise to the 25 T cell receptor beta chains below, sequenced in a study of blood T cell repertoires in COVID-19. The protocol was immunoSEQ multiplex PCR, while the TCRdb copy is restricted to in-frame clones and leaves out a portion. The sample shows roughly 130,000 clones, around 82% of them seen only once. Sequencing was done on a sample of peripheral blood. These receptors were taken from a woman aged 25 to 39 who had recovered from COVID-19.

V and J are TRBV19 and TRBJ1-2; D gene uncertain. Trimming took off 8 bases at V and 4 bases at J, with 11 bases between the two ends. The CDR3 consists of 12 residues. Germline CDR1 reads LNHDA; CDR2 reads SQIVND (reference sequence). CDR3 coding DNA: TGTGCCAGTCAAGAGGGAACCTATGGCTACACCTTC. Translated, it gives CASQEGTYGYTF.

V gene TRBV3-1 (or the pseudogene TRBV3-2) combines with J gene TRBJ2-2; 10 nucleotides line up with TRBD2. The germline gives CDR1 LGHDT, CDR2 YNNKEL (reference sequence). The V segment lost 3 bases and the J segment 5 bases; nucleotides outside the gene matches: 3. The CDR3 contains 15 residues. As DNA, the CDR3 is TGTGCCAGCAGCCATCCTAGCGGGAGTACCGGGGAGCTGTTTTTT. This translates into CASSHPSGSTGELFF.

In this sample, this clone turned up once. CDR3 sequence reads: CSAEASGNTDTQYF. DNA for the CDR3: TGCAGCGCGGAGGCTAGCGGGAATACAGATACGCAGTATTTT. V is TRBV29-1 and J is TRBJ2-3; TRBD2 matches 9 bases. Germline loops: CDR1 SQVTM, CDR2 ANQGSEA. V dropped 7 bases and J dropped 3; count of bases not matched to a gene: 8. The CDR3 contains 14 residues.

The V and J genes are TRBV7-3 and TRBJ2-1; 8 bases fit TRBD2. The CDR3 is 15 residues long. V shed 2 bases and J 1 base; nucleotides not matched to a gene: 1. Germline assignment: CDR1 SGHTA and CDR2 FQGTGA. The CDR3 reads CASSLLAGSYNEQFF. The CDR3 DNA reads TGTGCCAGCAGCTTACTAGCGGGTTCCTACAATGAGCAGTTCTTC.

The CDR3 DNA reads TGCGCCAGCAGCTTATACAGCGGGGGTAACACAGATACGCAGTATTTT. It translates to CASSLYSGGNTDTQYF. This chain joins TRBV5-1 and TRBJ2-3, with 8 nucleotides matching TRBD2. Germline CDR1 reads SGHRS; CDR2 reads YFSETQ. This CDR3 has 16 amino acids. V lost 2 bases to trimming and J lost 2 bases; unmatched junction nucleotides: 7. Full variable domain (remainder filled in from reference TRBV5-1 and TRBJ2-3): KAGVTQTPRYLIKTRGQQVTLSCSPISGHRSVSWYQQTPGQGLQFLFEYFSETQRNKGNFPGRFSGRQFSNSRSEMNVSTLELGDSALYLCASSLYSGGNTDTQYFGPGTRLTVL.

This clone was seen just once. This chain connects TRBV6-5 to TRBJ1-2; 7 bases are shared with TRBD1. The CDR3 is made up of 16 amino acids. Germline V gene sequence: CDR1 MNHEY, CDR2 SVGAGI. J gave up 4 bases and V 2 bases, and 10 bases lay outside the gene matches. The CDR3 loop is CASSYTGADVSYGYTF. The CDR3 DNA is TGTGCCAGCAGTTACACAGGGGCAGATGTTTCCTATGGCTACACCTTC.

The CDR3 DNA follows: TGTGCCAGCAGTTTATCGTGGAGGGGGGGGAATGAGCAGTTCTTC. Translated, it gives CASSLSWRGGNEQFF. The chain joins TRBV27 to TRBJ2-1, with D possibly being TRBD2 (7 bases). CDR3 length: 15 residues. CDR1 MNHEY and CDR2 SMNVEV come from the germline V gene (reference sequence). Deletions cut 0 bases from V and 7 bases from J, with 13 bases between.

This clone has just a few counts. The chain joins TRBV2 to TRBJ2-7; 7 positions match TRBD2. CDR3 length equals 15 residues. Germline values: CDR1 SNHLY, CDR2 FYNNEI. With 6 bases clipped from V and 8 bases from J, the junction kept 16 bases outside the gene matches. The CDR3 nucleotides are TGTGCCAGCAGGCCCCCGGGAGGCTCCTCTACGAAGCAGTACTTC. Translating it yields CASRPPGGSSTKQYF.

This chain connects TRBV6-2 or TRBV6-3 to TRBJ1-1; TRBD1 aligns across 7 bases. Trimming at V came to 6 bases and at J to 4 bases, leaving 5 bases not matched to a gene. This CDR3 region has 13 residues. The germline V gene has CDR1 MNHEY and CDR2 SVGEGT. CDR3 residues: CASSLGQITEAFF. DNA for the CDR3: TGTGCCAGCAGCCTGGGACAGATCACTGAAGCTTTCTTT.

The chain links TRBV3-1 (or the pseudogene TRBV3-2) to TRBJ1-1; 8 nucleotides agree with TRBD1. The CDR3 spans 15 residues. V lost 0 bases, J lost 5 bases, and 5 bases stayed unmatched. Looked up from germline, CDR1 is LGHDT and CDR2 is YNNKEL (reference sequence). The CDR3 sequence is CASSQETGVGTEAFF. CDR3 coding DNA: TGTGCCAGCAGCCAAGAGACAGGGGTAGGGACTGAAGCTTTCTTT.

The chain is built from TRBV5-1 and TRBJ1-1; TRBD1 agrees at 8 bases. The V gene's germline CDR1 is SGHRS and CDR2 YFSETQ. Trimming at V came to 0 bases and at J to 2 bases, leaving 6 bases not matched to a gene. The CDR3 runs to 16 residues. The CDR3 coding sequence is TGCGCCAGCAGCTTGGGAGACAGGGGAGGTAACACTGAAGCTTTCTTT. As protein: CASSLGDRGGNTEAFF.

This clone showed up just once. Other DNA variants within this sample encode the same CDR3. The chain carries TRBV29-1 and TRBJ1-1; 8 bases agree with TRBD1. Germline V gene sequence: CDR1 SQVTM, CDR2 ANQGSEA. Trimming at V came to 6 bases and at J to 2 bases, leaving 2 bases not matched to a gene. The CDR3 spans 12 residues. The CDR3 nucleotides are TGCAGCGTCGACAGGGGTAACACTGAAGCTTTCTTT. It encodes CSVDRGNTEAFF.

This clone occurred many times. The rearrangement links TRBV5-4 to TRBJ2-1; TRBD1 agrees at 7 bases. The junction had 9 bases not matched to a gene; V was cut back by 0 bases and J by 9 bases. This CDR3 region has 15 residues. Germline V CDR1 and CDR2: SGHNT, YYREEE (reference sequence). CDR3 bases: TGTGCCAGCAGCTTGGATCTCAGGGGGTCGGGTGAGCAGTTCTTC. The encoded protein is CASSLDLRGSGEQFF.

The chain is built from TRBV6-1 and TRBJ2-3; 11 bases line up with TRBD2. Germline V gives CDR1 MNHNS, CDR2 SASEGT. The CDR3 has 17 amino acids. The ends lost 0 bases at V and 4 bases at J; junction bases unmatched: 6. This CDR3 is CASSEAPTSGGPDTQYF. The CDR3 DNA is TGTGCCAGCAGTGAAGCCCCCACTAGCGGGGGCCCAGATACGCAGTATTTT.

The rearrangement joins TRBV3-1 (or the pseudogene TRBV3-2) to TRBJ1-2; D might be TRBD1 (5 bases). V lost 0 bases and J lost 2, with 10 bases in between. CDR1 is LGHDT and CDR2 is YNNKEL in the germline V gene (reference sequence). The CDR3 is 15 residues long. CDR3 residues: CASSQDIRGNYGYTF. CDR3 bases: TGTGCCAGCAGCCAAGATATAAGGGGAAACTATGGCTACACCTTC.

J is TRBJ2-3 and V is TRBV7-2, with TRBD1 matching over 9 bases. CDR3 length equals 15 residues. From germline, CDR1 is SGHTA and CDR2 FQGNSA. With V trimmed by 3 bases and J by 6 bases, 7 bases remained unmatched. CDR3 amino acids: CASSFKDRGWDTQYF. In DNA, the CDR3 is TGTGCCAGCAGCTTTAAGGACAGGGGTTGGGATACGCAGTATTTT. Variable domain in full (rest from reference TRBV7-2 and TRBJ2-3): GAGVSQSPSNKVTEKGKDVELRCDPISGHTALYWYRQSLGQGLEFLIYFQGNSAPDKSGLPSDRFSAERTGGSVSTLTIQRTQQEDSAVYLCASSFKDRGWDTQYFGPGTRLTVL.

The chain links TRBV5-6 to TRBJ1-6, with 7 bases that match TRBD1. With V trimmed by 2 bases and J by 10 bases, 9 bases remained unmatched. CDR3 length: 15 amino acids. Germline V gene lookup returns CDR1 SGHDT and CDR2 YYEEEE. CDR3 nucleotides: TGTGCCAGCAGCTTCATTGACAGGGAGGAATCACCCCTCCACTTT. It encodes CASSFIDREESPLHF.

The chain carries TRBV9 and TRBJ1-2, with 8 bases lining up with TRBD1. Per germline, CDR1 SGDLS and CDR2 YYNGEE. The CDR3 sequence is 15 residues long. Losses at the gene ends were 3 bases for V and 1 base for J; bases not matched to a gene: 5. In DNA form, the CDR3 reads TGTGCCAGCAGCGCCCGGACAGGGAGTAACTATGGCTACACCTTC. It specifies CASSARTGSNYGYTF.

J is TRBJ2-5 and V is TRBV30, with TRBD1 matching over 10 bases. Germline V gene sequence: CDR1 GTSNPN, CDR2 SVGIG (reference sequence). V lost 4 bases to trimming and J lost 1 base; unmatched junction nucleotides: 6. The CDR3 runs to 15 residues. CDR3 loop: CAWNTGTGVQETQYF. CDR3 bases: TGTGCCTGGAACACCGGGACAGGGGTCCAAGAGACCCAGTACTTC. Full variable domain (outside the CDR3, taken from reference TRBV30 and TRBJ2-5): SQTIHQWPATLVQPVGSPLSLECTVEGTSNPNLYWYRQAAGRGLQLLFYSVGIGQISSEVPQNLSASRPQDRQFILSSKKLLLSDSGFYLCAWNTGTGVQETQYFGPGTRLLVL.

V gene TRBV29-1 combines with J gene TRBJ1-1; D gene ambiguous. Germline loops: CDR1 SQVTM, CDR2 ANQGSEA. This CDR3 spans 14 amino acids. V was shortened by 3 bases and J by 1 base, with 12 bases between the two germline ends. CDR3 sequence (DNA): TGCAGCGTTGAGGGCAGCATCGAGAACACTGAAGCTTTCTTT. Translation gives CSVEGSIENTEAFF.

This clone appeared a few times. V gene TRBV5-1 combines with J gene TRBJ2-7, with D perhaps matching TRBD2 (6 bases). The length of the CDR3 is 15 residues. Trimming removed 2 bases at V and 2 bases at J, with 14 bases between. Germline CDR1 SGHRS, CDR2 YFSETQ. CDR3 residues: CASSFSGSATYEQYF. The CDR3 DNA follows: TGCGCCAGCAGCTTTTCCGGGAGCGCAACCTACGAGCAGTACTTC.

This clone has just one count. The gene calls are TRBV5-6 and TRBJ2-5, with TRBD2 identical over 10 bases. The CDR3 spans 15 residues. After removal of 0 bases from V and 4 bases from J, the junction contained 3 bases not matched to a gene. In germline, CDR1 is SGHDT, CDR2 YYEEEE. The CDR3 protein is CASSLERGGIETQYF. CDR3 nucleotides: TGTGCCAGCAGCTTGGAGCGGGGGGGCATAGAGACCCAGTACTTC.

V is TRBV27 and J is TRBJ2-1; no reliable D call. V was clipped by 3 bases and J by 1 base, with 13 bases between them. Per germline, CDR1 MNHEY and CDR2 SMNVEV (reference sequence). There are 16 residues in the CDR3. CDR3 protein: CASSLVAERSYNEQFF. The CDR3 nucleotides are TGTGCCAGCAGTTTGGTTGCGGAACGTTCCTACAATGAGCAGTTCTTC.

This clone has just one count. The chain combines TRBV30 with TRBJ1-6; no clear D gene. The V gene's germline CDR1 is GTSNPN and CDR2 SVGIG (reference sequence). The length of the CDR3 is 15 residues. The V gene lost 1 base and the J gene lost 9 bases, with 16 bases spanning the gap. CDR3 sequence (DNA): TGTGCCTGGAGTGGGGCCCCACCCACTCTTTCACCCCTCCACTTT. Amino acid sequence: CAWSGAPPTLSPLHF.

The CDR3 region has the DNA TGCGCCAGCAGCACCGGACTAGCGGGGGACGGCTACGAGCAGTACTTC. Its protein product is CASSTGLAGDGYEQYF. This chain links TRBV5-1 with TRBJ2-7; 13 nucleotides align to TRBD2. Germline CDR1 SGHRS, CDR2 YFSETQ. The CDR3 contains 16 residues. V shed 4 bases and J 3 bases; nucleotides not matched to a gene: 7.